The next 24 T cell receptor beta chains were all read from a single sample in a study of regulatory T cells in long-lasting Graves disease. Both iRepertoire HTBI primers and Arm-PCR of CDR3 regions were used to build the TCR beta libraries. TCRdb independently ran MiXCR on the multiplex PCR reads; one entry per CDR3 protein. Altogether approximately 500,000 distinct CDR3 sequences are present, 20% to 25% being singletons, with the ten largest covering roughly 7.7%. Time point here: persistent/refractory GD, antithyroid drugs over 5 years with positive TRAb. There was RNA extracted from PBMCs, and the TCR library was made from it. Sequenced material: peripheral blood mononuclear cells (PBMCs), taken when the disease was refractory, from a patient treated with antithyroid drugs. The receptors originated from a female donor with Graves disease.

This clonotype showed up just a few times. For the CDR3, the DNA is TGTGCCAGCAGTCTGCTTGGAGGGGCGTATGAAAAACTGTTTTTT. This encodes CASSLLGGAYEKLFF. This chain connects TRBV5-5 to TRBJ1-4, with D possibly matching TRBD1 (5 bases). The germline V gene encodes CDR1 SGHKS and CDR2 YYEKEE (reference sequence). V lost 5 bases and J 6 bases, leaving 17 bases between the germline ends. The CDR3 length is 15 residues.

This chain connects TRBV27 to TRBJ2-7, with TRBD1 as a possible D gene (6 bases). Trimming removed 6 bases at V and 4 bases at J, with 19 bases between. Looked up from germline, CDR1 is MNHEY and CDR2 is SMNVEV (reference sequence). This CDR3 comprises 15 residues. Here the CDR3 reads CASSLSGTPIYEQYF. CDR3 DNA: TGTGCCAGCAGCCTATCCGGGACACCAATTTACGAGCAGTACTTC.

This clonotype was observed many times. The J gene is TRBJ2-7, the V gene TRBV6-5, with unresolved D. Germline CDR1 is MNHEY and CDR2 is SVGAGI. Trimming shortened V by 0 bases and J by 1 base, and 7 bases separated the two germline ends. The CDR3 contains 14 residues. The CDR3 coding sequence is TGTGCCAGCAGTTACTCTGGAGATTCCTACGAGCAGTACTTC. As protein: CASSYSGDSYEQYF.

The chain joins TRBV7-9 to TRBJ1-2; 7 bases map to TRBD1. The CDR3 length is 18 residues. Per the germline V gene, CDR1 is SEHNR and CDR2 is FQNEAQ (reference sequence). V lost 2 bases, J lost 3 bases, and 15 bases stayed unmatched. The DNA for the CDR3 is TGTGCCAGCAGCTTAATCGCGACAGGGACTCACTACCACTATGGCTACACCTTC. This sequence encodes CASSLIATGTHYHYGYTF. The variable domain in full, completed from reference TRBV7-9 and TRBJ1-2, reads DTGVSQNPRHKITKRGQNVTFRCDPISEHNRLYWYRQTLGQGPEFLTYFQNEAQLEKSRLLSDRFSAERPKGSFSTLEIQRTEQGDSAMYLCASSLIATGTHYHYGYTFGSGTRLTVV.

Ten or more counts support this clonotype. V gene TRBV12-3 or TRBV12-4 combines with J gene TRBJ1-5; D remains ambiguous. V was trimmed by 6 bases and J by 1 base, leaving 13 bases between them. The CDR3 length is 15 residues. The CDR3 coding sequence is TGTGCCAGCAGCTCGCCGGGCGTAAGCAATCAGCCCCAGCATTTT. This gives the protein CASSSPGVSNQPQHF.

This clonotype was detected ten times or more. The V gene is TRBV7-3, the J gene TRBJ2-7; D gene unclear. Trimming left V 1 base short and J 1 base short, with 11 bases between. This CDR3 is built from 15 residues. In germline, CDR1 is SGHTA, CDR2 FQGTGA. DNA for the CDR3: TGTGCCAGCAGCTTAATGGCAGGCCCTTCCTACGAGCAGTACTTC. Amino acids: CASSLMAGPSYEQYF.

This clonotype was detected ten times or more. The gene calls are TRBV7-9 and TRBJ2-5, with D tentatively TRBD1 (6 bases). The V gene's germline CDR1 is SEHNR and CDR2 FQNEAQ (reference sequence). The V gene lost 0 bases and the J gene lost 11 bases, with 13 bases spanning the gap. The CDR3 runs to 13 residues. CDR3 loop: CASSLAMGARQYF. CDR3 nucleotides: TGTGCCAGCAGCTTAGCGATGGGGGCGCGACAGTACTTC.

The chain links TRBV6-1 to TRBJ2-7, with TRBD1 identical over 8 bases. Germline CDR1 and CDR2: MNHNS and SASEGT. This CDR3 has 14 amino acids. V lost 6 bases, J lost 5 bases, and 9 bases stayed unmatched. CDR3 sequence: CASRARQGSDEQYF. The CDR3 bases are TGTGCCAGCAGAGCAAGACAGGGGAGCGACGAGCAGTACTTC.

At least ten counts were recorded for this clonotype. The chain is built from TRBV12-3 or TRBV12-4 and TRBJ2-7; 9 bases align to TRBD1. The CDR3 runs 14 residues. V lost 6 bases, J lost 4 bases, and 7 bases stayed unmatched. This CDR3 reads CASRAGQGGYEQYF. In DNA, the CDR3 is TGTGCCAGCAGGGCGGGACAGGGAGGTTACGAGCAGTACTTC.

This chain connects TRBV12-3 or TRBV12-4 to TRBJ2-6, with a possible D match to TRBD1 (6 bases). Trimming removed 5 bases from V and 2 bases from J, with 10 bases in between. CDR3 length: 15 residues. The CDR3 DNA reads TGTGCCAGCAGTCCCGGACAGCCTGGGGCCAACGTCCTGACTTTC. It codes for CASSPGQPGANVLTF.

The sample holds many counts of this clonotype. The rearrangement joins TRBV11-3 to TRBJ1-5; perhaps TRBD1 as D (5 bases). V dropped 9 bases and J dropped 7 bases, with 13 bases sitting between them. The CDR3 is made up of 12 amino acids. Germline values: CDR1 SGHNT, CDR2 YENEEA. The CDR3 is CARGGKNQPQHF. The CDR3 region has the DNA TGTGCCAGGGGGGGGAAGAACCAGCCCCAGCATTTT.

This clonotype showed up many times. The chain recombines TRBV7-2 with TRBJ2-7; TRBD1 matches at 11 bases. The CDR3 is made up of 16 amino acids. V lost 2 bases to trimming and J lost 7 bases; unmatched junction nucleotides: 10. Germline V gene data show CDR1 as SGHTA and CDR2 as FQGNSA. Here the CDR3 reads CASSLWAGTGGGEQYF. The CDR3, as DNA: TGTGCCAGCAGCTTATGGGCCGGGACAGGGGGAGGAGAGCAGTACTTC. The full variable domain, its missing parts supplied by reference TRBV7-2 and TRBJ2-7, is GAGVSQSPSNKVTEKGKDVELRCDPISGHTALYWYRQSLGQGLEFLIYFQGNSAPDKSGLPSDRFSAERTGGSVSTLTIQRTQQEDSAVYLCASSLWAGTGGGEQYFGPGTRLTVT.

CDR3 sequence reads: CASSRTLHTEAFF. In DNA form, the CDR3 reads TGTGCCAGCAGTAGAACTCTGCACACTGAAGCTTTCTTT. The V and J genes are TRBV6-1 and TRBJ1-1, with D unclear. Germline CDR1 reads MNHNS; CDR2 reads SASEGT. The CDR3 is made up of 13 amino acids. V was clipped by 5 bases and J by 3 bases, with 10 bases between them.

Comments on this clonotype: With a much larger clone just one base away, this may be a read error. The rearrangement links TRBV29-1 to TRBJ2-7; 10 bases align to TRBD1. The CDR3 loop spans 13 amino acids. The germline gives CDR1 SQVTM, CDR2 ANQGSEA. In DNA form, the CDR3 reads TGCAGCGTCCGGGACAGGGGAGTCTACGAGCGGTACTTC. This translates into CSVRDRGVYERYF.

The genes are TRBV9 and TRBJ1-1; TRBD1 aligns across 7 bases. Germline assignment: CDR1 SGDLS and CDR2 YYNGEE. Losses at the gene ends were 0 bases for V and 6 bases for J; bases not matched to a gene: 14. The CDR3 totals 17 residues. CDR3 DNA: TGTGCCAGCAGCGTAGGGGACAGCCTCCCTCTAACTGCTGAAGCTTTCTTT. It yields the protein CASSVGDSLPLTAEAFF.

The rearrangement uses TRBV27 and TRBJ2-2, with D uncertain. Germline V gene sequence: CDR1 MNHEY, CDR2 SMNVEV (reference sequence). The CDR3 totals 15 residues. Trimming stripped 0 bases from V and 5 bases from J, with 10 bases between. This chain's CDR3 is CASSLSGDGTGELFF. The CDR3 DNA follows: TGTGCCAGCAGTTTATCAGGTGATGGGACCGGGGAGCTGTTTTTT.

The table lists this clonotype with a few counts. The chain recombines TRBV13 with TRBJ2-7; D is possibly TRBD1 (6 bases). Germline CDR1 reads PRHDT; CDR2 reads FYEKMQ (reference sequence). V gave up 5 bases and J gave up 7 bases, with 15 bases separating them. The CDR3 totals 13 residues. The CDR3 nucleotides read TGTGCCAGCAGCAAGACAGGAAAAAGGGAGCAGTACTTC. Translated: CASSKTGKREQYF. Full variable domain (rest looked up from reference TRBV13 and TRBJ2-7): AAGVIQSPRHLIKEKRETATLKCYPIPRHDTVYWYQQGPGQDPQFLISFYEKMQSDKGSIPDRFSAQQFSDYHSELNMSSLELGDSALYFCASSKTGKREQYFGPGTRLTVT.

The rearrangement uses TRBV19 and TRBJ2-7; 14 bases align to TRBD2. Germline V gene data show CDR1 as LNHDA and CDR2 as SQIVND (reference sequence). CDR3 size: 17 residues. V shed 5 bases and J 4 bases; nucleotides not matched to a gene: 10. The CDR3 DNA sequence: TGTGCCAGTAGTGCGTCCGGGACTAGCGGGAGTTTTTACGAGCAGTACTTC. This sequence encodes CASSASGTSGSFYEQYF.

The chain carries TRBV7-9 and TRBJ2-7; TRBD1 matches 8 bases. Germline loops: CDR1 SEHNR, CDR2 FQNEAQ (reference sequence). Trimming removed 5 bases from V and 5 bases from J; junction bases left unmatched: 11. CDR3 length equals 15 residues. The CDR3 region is CASSNLGQGFHEQYF. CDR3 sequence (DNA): TGTGCCAGCAGCAACCTAGGACAGGGTTTCCACGAGCAGTACTTC.

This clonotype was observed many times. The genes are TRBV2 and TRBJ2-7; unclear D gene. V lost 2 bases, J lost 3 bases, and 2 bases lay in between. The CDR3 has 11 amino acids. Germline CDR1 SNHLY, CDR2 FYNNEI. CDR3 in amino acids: CASSEIYEQYF. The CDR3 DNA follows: TGTGCCAGCAGTGAAATCTACGAGCAGTACTTC.

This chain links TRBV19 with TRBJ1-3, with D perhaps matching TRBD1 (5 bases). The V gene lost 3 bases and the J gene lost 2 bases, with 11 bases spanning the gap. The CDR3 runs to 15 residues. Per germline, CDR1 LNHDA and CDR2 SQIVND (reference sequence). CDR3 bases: TGTGCCAGTAGTATGCAGGGCCCCACTGGAAACACCATATATTTT. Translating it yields CASSMQGPTGNTIYF.

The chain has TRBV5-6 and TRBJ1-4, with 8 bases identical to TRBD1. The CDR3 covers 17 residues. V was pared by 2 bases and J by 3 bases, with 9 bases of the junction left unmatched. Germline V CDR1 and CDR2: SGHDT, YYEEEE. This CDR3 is CASSLYRGMASNEKLFF. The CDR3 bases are TGTGCCAGCAGCTTATACAGGGGGATGGCGTCTAATGAAAAACTGTTTTTT.

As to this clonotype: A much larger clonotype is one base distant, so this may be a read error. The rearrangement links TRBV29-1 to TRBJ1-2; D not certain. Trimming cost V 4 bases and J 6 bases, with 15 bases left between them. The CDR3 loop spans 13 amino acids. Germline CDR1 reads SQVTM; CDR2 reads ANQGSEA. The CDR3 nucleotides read TGCAGCGTTGTGCAAATATTGAGGGATGGCTACACCTTC. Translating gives CSVVQILRDGYTF.

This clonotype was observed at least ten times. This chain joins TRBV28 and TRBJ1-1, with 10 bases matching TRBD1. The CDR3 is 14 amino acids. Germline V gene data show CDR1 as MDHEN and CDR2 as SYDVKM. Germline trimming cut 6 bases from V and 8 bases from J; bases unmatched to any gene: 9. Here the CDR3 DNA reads TGTGCCAGCAGCCTTATAGACAGGGGGCTGGAAGCTTTCTTT. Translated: CASSLIDRGLEAFF.